The 18 T cell receptor beta chains presented below share a single source sample, sequenced in a study of shared clonotypes between healthy human individuals. TCRdb's table, derived via immunoSEQ multiplex PCR, lists solely in-frame clones and lacks some. The sample carries some 2,500,000 clones, 93% recorded once. Sequences were obtained from naive CD4+ T cells from PBMCs. Subset given: CD45RA+ positively selected. Source of these receptors: a young man in good health. Some clones in this sample may be carry-over from other donors' samples.

The genes are TRBV9 and TRBJ1-2, with D possibly TRBD1 on 6 matching bases. Germline V gene sequence: CDR1 SGDLS, CDR2 YYNGEE. The CDR3 totals 16 residues. The V end lost 0 bases, the J end lost 0 bases, and 12 bases lay between the germline ends. In DNA form, the CDR3 reads TGTGCCAGCAGCGTAGAGGCAGGGGAAACTAACTATGGCTACACCTTC. It encodes CASSVEAGETNYGYTF. The whole variable domain, remainder taken from reference TRBV9 and TRBJ1-2, is DSGVTQTPKHLITATGQRVTLRCSPRSGDLSVYWYQQSLDQGLQFLIQYYNGEERAKGNILERFSAQQFPDLHSELNLSSLELGDSALYFCASSVEAGETNYGYTFGSGTRLTVV.

This chain joins TRBV30 and TRBJ1-1, with TRBD1 identical over 8 bases. V was pared by 3 bases and J by 5 bases, with 5 bases of the junction left unmatched. This CDR3 comprises 13 residues. Germline V gene sequence: CDR1 GTSNPN, CDR2 SVGIG (reference sequence). The CDR3 loop is CAWRGDRHTEAFF. The CDR3, as DNA: TGTGCCTGGAGGGGGGACAGGCATACTGAAGCTTTCTTT. The whole variable domain, filled in from reference TRBV30 and TRBJ1-1, reads SQTIHQWPATLVQPVGSPLSLECTVEGTSNPNLYWYRQAAGRGLQLLFYSVGIGQISSEVPQNLSASRPQDRQFILSSKKLLLSDSGFYLCAWRGDRHTEAFFGQGTRLTVV.

This clone showed up just a few times. Other DNA sequences in this specimen translate into the identical CDR3. V is TRBV7-3 and J is TRBJ2-2; no reliable D call. CDR1 is SGHTA, CDR2 FQGTGA, per germline. This CDR3 is 13 amino acids long. V was cut by 4 bases and J by 4 bases, with 7 bases left in between. The CDR3 spells CASSYLGTGELFF. The CDR3 region has the DNA TGTGCCAGCAGCTACCTAGGCACCGGGGAGCTGTTTTTT.

This clone appeared once. V is TRBV4-1 and J is TRBJ1-1, with D possibly matching TRBD1 (5 bases). The CDR3 length is 15 residues. Germline CDR1 and CDR2: MGHRA and YSYEKL. V shed 2 bases and J shed 0 bases, with 10 bases lying between them. The CDR3 sequence: CASSQRGRMNTEAFF. CDR3 coding DNA: TGCGCCAGCAGCCAAAGGGGACGGATGAACACTGAAGCTTTCTTT.

The V gene is TRBV15, the J gene TRBJ2-2; the D is unclear. The V gene lost 2 bases and the J gene lost 6 bases, with 10 bases spanning the gap. The CDR3 has 14 residues. CDR1 and CDR2 from the germline V gene are LNHNV and YYDKDF (reference sequence). CDR3 in amino acids: CATSRSRAAGELFF. As DNA, the CDR3 is TGTGCCACCAGCAGAAGCAGAGCTGCCGGGGAGCTGTTTTTT.

The rearrangement joins TRBV19 to TRBJ2-7, with D possibly being TRBD2 (5 bases). This CDR3 is 12 amino acids long. In germline, CDR1 is LNHDA, CDR2 SQIVND (reference sequence). Trimming cost V 7 bases and J 0 bases, with 7 bases left between them. In DNA form, the CDR3 reads TGTGCCAGTACAGACTACTCCTACGAGCAGTACTTC. Encoded protein: CASTDYSYEQYF.

The chain couples TRBV7-8 to TRBJ1-2; no firm D call. V lost 1 base and J lost 1, with 10 bases in between. The germline CDR1 and CDR2 sequences are SGHVS and FQNEAQ. The CDR3 has 15 residues. As DNA, the CDR3 is TGTGCCAGCAGCTTAGTGGCAGGCAATAACTATGGCTACACCTTC. Its protein is CASSLVAGNNYGYTF.

For the CDR3, the DNA is TGTGCCAGCTCACCACCGCGGAGTGTGGAAACCGGGGAGCTGTTTTTT. It codes for CASSPPRSVETGELFF. The chain is built from TRBV18 and TRBJ2-2, with unresolved D. The CDR3 contains 16 residues. Trimming cost V 0 bases and J 5 bases, with 13 bases left between them. Germline V gives CDR1 KGHSH, CDR2 LQKENI.

The chain carries TRBV14 and TRBJ1-1; D perhaps matches TRBD1 (5 bases). CDR1 SGHDN and CDR2 FVKESK come from the germline V gene. V dropped 2 bases and J dropped 3 bases, with 10 bases sitting between them. The CDR3 spans 14 residues. CDR3 sequence: CASSQRPGDTEAFF. DNA of the CDR3: TGTGCCAGCAGCCAAAGACCGGGGGACACTGAAGCTTTCTTT.

The chain links TRBV11-2 to TRBJ2-7; a possible D gene is TRBD1 (5 bases). V shed 5 bases and J shed 0 bases, with 8 bases lying between them. There are 13 residues in the CDR3. Germline V gene sequence: CDR1 SGHAT, CDR2 FQNNGV. The CDR3: CASSRTSSYEQYF. Written as DNA, the CDR3 is TGTGCCAGCAGCCGGACAAGCTCCTACGAGCAGTACTTC.

The chain links TRBV7-9 to TRBJ2-6, with TRBD2 as a possible D gene (5 bases). The CDR3 extends over 16 amino acids. Germline-derived CDR1 and CDR2 are SEHNR and FQNEAQ (reference sequence). Trimming took off 5 bases at V and 2 bases at J, with 13 bases between the two ends. The CDR3, as DNA: TGTGCCAGCAGCCCGTACTTGAGGGCTGGGGCCAACGTCCTGACTTTC. Translation gives CASSPYLRAGANVLTF.

This chain joins TRBV18 and TRBJ1-3; the D gene is possibly TRBD1 (6 bases). Germline V gene lookup returns CDR1 KGHSH and CDR2 LQKENI. The CDR3 runs 14 residues. Trimming shortened V by 3 bases and J by 2 bases, and 8 bases separated the two germline ends. The CDR3 DNA follows: TGTGCCAGCTCACCGGGACACCCTGGAAACACCATATATTTT. Translating gives CASSPGHPGNTIYF.

This CDR3 reads CASSFFRDGVGEQYF. CDR3 DNA sequence: TGTGCCAGCAGCTTCTTCCGGGACGGCGTCGGCGAGCAGTACTTC. The V and J genes are TRBV7-3 and TRBJ2-7, with D possibly being TRBD1 or TRBD2 (5 bases each). From germline, CDR1 is SGHTA and CDR2 FQGTGA. The length of the CDR3 is 15 residues. Trimming took off 3 bases at V and 6 bases at J, with 18 bases between the two ends.

The chain employs TRBV14 and TRBJ1-5, with D unclear. Germline CDR1 reads SGHDN; CDR2 reads FVKESK. The CDR3 has 13 amino acids. Trimming took 1 base from V and 6 from J, leaving 7 bases between them. CDR3 coding DNA: TGTGCCAGCAGCCAAGTCGATGGTCAGCCCCAGCATTTT. Translation: CASSQVDGQPQHF.

The gene calls are TRBV6-1 and TRBJ2-7, with D unresolved. Trimming cost V 2 bases and J 2 bases, with 13 bases left between them. Germline V CDR1 and CDR2: MNHNS, SASEGT. The length of the CDR3 is 15 residues. For the CDR3, the DNA is TGTGCCAGCAGTGAAATGCGGTTATTAACCTACGAGCAGTACTTC. It translates to CASSEMRLLTYEQYF.

A word on this clone: The same CDR3 also results from other DNA sequences found in this sample. The V gene is TRBV28, the J gene TRBJ2-7; D is perhaps TRBD1 or TRBD2 (5 bases each). With 2 bases removed from V and 4 bases from J, the gap between germline ends came to 6 bases. The CDR3 length is 12 residues. Germline assignment: CDR1 MDHEN and CDR2 SYDVKM. CDR3 nucleotides: TGTGCCAGCAGTTTAGGGGGATACGAGCAGTACTTC. Encoded protein: CASSLGGYEQYF.

In this sample, this clone turned up once. This chain joins TRBV6-6 and TRBJ1-2; D is unresolved. Trimming pared 0 bases from V and 8 bases from J, leaving 10 bases between. The CDR3 sequence is 13 residues long. Germline CDR1 MNHNY, CDR2 SVGAGI (reference sequence). The chain's CDR3 is CASSYSGKGGYTF. CDR3 bases: TGTGCCAGCAGTTACTCAGGGAAGGGAGGCTACACCTTC.

The V and J genes are TRBV7-9 and TRBJ2-2; D possibly corresponds to TRBD1 (7 bases). Germline V gene lookup returns CDR1 SEHNR and CDR2 FQNEAQ (reference sequence). This CDR3 has 17 residues. The V and J ends lost 4 bases and 7 bases respectively, with 22 bases between them. CDR3 in amino acids: CASSSGGGTGLHGELFF. Here the CDR3 DNA reads TGTGCCAGCAGCTCTGGAGGGGGCACAGGGCTTCACGGGGAGCTGTTTTTT.